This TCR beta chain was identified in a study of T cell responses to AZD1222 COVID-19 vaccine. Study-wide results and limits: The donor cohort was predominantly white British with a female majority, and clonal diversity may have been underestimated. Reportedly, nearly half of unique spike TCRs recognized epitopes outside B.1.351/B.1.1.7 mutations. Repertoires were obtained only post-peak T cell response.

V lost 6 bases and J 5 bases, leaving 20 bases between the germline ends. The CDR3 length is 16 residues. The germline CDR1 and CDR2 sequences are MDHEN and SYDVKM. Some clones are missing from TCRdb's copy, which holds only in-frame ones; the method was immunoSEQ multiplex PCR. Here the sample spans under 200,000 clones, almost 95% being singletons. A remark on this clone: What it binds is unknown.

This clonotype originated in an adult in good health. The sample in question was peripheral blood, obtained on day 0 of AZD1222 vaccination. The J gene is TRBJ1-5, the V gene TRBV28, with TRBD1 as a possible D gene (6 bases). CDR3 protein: CASRFHPRGKDQPQHF. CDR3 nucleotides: TGTGCCAGCAGATTCCACCCGAGGGGGAAGGATCAGCCCCAGCATTTT.